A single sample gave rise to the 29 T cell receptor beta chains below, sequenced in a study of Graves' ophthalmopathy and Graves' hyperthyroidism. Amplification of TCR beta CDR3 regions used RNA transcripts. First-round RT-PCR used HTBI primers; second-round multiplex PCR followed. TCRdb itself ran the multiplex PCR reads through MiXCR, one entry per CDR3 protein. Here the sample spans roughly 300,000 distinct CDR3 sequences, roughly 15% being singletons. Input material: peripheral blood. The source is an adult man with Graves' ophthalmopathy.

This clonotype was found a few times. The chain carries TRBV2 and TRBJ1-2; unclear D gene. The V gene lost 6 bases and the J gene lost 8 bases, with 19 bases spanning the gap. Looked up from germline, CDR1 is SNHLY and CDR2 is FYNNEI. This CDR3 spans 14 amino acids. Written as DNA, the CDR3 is TGTGCCAGCAGCAGGACTGACAACCGAGGGGGCTACACCTTC. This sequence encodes CASSRTDNRGGYTF.

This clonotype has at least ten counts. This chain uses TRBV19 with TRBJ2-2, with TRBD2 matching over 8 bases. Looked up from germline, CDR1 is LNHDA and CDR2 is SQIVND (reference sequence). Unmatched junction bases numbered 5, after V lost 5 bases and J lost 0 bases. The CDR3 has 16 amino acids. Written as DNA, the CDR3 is TGTGCCAGTAGTCGTAGCGGGGCACCGAACACCGGGGAGCTGTTTTTT. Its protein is CASSRSGAPNTGELFF. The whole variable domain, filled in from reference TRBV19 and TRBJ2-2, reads DGGITQSPKYLFRKEGQNVTLSCEQNLNHDAMYWYRQDPGQGLRLIYYSQIVNDFQKGDIAEGYSVSREKKESFPLTVTSAQKNPTAFYLCASSRSGAPNTGELFFGEGSRLTVL.

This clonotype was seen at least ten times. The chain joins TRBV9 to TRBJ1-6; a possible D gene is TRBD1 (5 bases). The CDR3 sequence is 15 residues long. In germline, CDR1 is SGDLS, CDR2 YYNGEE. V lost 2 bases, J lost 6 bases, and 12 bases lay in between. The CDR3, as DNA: TGTGCCAGCAGCGTTGGCAGGGTGGGTAATTCACCCCTCCACTTT. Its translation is CASSVGRVGNSPLHF.

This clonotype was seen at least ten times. CDR3 in amino acids: CASSSIAGGSYEQYF. The DNA of the CDR3 is TGTGCCAGCAGCTCGATAGCGGGAGGCTCCTACGAGCAGTACTTC. V and J are TRBV13 and TRBJ2-7; the match to TRBD2 covers 10 bases. This CDR3 is 15 amino acids long. Per the germline V gene, CDR1 is PRHDT and CDR2 is FYEKMQ (reference sequence). V lost 4 bases to trimming and J lost 0 bases; unmatched junction nucleotides: 3.

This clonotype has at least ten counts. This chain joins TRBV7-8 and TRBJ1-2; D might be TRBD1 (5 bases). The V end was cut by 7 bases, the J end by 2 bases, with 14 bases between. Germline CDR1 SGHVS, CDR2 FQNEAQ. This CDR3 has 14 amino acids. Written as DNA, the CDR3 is TGTGCCAGCACCGCAGGGTTTGTAAACTATGGCTACACCTTC. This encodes CASTAGFVNYGYTF.

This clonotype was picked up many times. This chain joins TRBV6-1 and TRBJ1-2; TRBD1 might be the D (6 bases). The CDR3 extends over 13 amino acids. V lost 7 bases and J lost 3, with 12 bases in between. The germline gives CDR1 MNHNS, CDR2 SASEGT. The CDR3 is CASTRGRDYGYTF. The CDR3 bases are TGTGCCAGCACACGGGGGCGCGACTATGGCTACACCTTC.

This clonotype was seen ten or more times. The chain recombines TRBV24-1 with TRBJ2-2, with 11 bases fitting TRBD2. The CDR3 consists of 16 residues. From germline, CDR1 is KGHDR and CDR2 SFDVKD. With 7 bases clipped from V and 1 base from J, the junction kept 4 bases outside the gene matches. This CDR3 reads CATSGTSGENTGELFF. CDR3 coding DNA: TGTGCCACCAGCGGGACTAGCGGAGAGAACACCGGGGAGCTGTTTTTT.

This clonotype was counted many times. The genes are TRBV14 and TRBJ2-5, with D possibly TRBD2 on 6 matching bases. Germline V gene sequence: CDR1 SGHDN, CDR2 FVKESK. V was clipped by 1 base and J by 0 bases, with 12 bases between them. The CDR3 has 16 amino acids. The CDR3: CASSQGVAEYQETQYF. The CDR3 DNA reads TGTGCCAGCAGCCAAGGTGTAGCGGAGTACCAAGAGACCCAGTACTTC. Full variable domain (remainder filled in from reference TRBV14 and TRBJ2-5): EAGVTQFPSHSVIEKGQTVTLRCDPISGHDNLYWYRRVMGKEIKFLLHFVKESKQDESGMPNNRFLAERTGGTYSTLKVQPAELEDSGVYFCASSQGVAEYQETQYFGPGTRLLVL.

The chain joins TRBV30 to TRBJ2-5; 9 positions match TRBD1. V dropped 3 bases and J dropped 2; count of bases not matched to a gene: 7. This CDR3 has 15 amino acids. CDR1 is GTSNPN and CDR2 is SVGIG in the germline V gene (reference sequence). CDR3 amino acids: CAWSQDRGGQETQYF. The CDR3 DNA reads TGTGCCTGGAGCCAGGACAGGGGAGGGCAAGAGACCCAGTACTTC.

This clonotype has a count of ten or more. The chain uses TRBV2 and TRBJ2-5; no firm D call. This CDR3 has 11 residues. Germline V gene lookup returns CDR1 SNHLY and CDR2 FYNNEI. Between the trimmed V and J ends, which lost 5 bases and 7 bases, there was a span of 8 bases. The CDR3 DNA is TGTGCCAGCAGTCGAGAACGGACCCAGTACTTC. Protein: CASSRERTQYF.

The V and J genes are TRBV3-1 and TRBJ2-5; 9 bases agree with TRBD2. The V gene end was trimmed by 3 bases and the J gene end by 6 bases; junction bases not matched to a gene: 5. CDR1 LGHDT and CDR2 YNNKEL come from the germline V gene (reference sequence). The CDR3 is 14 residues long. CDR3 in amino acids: CASSHRTSVKTQYF. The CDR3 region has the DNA TGTGCCAGCAGCCATAGGACTAGCGTAAAGACCCAGTACTTC.

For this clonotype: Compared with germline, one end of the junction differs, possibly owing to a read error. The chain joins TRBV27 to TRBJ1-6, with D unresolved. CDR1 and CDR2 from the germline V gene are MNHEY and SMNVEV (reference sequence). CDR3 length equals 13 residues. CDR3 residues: CASSLDRDSPLYF. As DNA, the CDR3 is TGTGCCAGCAGTTTAGATAGGGATTCACCTCTCTACTTT.

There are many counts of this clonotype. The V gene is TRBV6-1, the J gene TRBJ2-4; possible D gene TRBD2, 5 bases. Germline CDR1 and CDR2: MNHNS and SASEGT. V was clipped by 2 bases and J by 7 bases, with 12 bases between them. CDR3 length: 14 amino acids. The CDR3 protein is CASSELRTLNIQYF. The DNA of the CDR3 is TGTGCCAGCAGTGAATTGAGGACTTTGAACATTCAGTACTTC.

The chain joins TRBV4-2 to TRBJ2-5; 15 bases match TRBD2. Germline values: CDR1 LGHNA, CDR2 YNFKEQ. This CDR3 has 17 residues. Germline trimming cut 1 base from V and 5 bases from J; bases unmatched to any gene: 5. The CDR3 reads CASSQGTSGGAGETQYF. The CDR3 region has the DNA TGTGCCAGCAGCCAAGGGACTAGCGGGGGGGCCGGGGAGACCCAGTACTTC.

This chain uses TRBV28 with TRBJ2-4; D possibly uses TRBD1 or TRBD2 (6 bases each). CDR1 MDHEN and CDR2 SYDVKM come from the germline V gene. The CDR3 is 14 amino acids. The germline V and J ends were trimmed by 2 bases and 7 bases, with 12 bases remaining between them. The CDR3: CASSLGGLGNIQYF. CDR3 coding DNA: TGTGCCAGCAGTTTAGGGGGGCTCGGGAACATTCAGTACTTC.

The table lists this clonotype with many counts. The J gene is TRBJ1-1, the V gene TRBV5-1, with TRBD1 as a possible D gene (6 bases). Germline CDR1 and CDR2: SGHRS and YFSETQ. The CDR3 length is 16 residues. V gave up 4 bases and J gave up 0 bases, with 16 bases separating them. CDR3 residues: CASSPYRDPMNTEAFF. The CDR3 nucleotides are TGCGCCAGCAGCCCCTACAGGGACCCCATGAACACTGAAGCTTTCTTT.

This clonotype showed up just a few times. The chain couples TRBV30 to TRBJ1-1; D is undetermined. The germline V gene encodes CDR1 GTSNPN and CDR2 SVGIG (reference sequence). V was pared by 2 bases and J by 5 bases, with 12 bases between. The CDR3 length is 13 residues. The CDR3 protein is CAWSPGIYTEAFF. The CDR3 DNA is TGTGCCTGGAGTCCCGGGATTTATACTGAAGCTTTCTTT.

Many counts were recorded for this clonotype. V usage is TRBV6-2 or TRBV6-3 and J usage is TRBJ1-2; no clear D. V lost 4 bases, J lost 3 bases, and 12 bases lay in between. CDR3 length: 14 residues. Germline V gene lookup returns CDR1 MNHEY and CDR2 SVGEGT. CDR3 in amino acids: CASSLDLGDYGYTF. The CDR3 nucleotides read TGTGCCAGCAGTTTGGATCTTGGGGACTATGGCTACACCTTC.

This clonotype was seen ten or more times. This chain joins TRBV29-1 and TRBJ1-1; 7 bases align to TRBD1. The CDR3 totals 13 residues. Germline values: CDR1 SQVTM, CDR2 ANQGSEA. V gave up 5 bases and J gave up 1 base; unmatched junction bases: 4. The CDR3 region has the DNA TGCAGCGTTATTGACAGGGCGAACACTGAAGCTTTCTTT. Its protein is CSVIDRANTEAFF.

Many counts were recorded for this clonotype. The CDR3 DNA follows: TGCAGTGCTAGAGAAAAGCCGGGGACTAGCGGGATTTACTCCGGGGAGCTGTTTTTT. Amino acid sequence: CSAREKPGTSGIYSGELFF. The J gene is TRBJ2-2, the V gene TRBV20-1; 13 nucleotides agree with TRBD2. CDR1 and CDR2 (germline): DFQATT, SNEGSKA (reference sequence). Losses at the gene ends were 0 bases for V and 6 bases for J; bases not matched to a gene: 13. The CDR3 loop spans 19 amino acids.

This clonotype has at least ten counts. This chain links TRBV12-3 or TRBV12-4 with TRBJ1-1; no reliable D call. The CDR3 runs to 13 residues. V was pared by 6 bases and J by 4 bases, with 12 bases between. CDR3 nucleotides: TGTGCCAGCAGAACCGTTGGGGTCACTGAAGCTTTCTTT. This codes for CASRTVGVTEAFF.

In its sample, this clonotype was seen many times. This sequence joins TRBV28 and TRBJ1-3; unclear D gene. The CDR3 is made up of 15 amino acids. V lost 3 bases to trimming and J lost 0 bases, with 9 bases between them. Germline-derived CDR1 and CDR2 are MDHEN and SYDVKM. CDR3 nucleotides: TGTGCCAGCAGTTTGCGGGGTGTCTCTGGAAACACCATATATTTT. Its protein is CASSLRGVSGNTIYF.

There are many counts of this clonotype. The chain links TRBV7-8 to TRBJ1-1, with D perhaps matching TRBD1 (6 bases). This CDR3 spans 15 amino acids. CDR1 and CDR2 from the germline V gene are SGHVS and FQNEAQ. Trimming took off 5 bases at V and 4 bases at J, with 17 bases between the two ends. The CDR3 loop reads CASSMSRGQGTEAFF. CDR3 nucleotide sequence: TGTGCCAGCAGCATGTCCAGGGGCCAGGGCACTGAAGCTTTCTTT.

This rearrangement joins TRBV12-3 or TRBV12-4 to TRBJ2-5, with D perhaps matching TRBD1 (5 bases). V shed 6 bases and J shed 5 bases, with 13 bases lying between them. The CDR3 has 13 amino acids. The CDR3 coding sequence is TGTGCCAGCAGCCAGGGTCTGAGCGAGACCCAGTACTTC. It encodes CASSQGLSETQYF.

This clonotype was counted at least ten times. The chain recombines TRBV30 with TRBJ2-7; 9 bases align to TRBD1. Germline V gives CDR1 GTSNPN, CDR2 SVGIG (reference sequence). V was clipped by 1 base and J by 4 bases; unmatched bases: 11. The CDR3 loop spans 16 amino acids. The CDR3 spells CAWSGLLGTGSYEQYF. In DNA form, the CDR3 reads TGTGCCTGGAGTGGATTATTAGGGACAGGGAGTTACGAGCAGTACTTC. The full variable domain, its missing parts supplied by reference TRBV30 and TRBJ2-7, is SQTIHQWPATLVQPVGSPLSLECTVEGTSNPNLYWYRQAAGRGLQLLFYSVGIGQISSEVPQNLSASRPQDRQFILSSKKLLLSDSGFYLCAWSGLLGTGSYEQYFGPGTRLTVT.

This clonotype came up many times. Here the CDR3 reads CAIRRDRETSGYTF. Here the CDR3 DNA reads TGTGCCATCCGACGGGACAGGGAAACGTCCGGCTACACCTTC. V gene TRBV10-3 combines with J gene TRBJ1-2; 9 bases are shared with TRBD1. The J segment lost 8 bases and the V segment lost 8 bases, leaving 12 bases of the junction unmatched. Per germline, CDR1 ENHRY and CDR2 SYGVKD. The length of the CDR3 is 14 residues.

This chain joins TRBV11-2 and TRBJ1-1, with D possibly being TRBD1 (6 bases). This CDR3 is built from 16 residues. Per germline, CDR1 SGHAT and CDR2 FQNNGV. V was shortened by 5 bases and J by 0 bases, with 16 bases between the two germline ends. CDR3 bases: TGTGCCAGCAGCCCTTCGGCAGGGGTGATGAACACTGAAGCTTTCTTT. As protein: CASSPSAGVMNTEAFF.

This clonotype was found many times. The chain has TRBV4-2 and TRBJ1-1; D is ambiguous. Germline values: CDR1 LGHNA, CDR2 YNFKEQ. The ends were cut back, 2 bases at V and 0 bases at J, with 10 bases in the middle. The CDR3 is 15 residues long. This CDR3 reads CASSQIGRVNTEAFF. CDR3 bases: TGTGCCAGCAGCCAAATCGGGAGAGTGAACACTGAAGCTTTCTTT.

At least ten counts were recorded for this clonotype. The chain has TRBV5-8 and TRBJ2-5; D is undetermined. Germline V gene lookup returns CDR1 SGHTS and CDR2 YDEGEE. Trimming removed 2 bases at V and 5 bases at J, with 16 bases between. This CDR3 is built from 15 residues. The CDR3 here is CASSLELKVGETQYF. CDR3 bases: TGTGCCAGCAGCTTAGAACTTAAGGTCGGGGAGACCCAGTACTTC.